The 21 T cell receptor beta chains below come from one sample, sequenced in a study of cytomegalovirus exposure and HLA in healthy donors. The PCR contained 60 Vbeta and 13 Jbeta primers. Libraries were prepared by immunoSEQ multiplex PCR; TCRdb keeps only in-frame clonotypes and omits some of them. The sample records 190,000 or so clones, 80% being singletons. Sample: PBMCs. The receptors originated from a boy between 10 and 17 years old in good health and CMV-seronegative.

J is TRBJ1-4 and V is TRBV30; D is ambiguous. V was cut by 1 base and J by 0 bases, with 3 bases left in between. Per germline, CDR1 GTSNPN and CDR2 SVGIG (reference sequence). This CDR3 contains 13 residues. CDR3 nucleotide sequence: TGTGCCTGGAGTGGCGCAACTAATGAAAAACTGTTTTTT. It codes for CAWSGATNEKLFF.

The CDR3 nucleotides are TGCGCCAGCAGCCCGTCAAAGCCGGACACTGAAGCTTTCTTT. This sequence encodes CASSPSKPDTEAFF. The V gene is TRBV5-1, the J gene TRBJ1-1; D is unclear. Trimming took 4 bases from V and 3 from J, leaving 13 bases between them. This CDR3 region has 14 residues. Germline lookup yields CDR1 SGHRS and CDR2 YFSETQ.

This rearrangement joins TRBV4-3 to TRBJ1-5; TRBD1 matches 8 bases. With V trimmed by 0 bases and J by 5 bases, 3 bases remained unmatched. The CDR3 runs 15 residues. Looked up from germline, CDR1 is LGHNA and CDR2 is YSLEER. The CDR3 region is CASSQDRTGYQPQHF. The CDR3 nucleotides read TGCGCCAGCAGCCAAGATAGGACAGGGTATCAGCCCCAGCATTTT.

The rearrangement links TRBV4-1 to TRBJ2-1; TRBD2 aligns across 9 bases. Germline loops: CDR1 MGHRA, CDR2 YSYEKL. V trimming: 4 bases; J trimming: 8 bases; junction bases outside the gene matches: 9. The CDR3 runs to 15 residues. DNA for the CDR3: TGCGCCAGCAGCCTGTTCGCGGGGGGGCCAGATGAGCAGTTCTTC. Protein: CASSLFAGGPDEQFF.

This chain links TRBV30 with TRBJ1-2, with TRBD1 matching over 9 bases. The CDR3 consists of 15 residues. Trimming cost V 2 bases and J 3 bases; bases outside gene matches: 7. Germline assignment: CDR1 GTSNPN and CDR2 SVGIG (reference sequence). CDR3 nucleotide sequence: TGTGCCTGGAGTCAAGGGACAGGGATAGACTATGGCTACACCTTC. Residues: CAWSQGTGIDYGYTF.

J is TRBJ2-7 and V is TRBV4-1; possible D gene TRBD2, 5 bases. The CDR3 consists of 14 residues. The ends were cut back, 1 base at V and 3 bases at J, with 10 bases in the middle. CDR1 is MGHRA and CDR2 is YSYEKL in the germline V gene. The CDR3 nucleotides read TGCGCCAGCAGCCAAGTAGGGAGATTCTACGAGCAGTACTTC. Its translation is CASSQVGRFYEQYF.

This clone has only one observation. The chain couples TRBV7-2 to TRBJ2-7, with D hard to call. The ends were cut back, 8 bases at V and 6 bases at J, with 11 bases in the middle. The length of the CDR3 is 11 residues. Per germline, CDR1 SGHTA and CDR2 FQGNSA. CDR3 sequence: CASGTRREQYF. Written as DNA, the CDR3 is TGTGCCAGCGGCACCCGTCGCGAGCAGTACTTC.

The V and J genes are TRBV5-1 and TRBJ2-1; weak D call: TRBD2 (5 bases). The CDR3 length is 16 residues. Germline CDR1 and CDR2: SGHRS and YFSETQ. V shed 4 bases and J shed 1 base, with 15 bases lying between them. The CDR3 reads CASSARESDSYNEQFF. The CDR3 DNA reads TGCGCCAGCAGCGCAAGGGAGTCAGATTCCTACAATGAGCAGTTCTTC.

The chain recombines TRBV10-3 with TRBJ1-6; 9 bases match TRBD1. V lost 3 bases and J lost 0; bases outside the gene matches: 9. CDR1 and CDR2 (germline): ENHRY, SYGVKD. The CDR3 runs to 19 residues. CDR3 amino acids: CAISDSPGTGNSYNSPLHF. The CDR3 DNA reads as TGTGCCATCAGTGATTCACCCGGGACAGGGAACTCCTATAATTCACCCCTCCACTTT.

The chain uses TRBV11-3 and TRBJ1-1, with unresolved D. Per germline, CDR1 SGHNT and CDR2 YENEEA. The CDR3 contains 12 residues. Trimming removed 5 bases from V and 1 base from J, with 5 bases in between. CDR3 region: CASSPSNTEAFF. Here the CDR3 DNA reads TGTGCCAGCAGCCCCTCGAACACTGAAGCTTTCTTT.

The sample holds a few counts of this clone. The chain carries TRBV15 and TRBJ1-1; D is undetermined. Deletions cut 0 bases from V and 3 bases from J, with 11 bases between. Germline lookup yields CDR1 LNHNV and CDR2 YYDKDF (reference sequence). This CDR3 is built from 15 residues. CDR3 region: CATSRDRNIYTEAFF. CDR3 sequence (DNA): TGTGCCACCAGCAGAGACCGAAACATCTACACTGAAGCTTTCTTT.

CDR3: CASSQDPAGSGEQYF. DNA for the CDR3: TGCGCCAGCAGCCAAGATCCGGCAGGGTCAGGCGAGCAGTACTTC. The chain has TRBV4-1 and TRBJ2-7; possibly TRBD1 for D (5 bases). Per the germline V gene, CDR1 is MGHRA and CDR2 is YSYEKL. This CDR3 spans 15 amino acids. The V gene lost 0 bases and the J gene lost 6 bases, with 15 bases spanning the gap.

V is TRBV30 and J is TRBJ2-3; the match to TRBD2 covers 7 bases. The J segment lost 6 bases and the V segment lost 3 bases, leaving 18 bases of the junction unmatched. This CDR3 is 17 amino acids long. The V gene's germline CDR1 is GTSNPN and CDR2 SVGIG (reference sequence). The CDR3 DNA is TGTGCCTGGAGGCACTCCTACTCCAGCGGGATACCGGATACGCAGTATTTT. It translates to CAWRHSYSSGIPDTQYF.

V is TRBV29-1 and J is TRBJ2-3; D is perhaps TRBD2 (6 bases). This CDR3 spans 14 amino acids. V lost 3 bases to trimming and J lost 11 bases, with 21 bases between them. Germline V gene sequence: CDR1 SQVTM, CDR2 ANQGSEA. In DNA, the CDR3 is TGCAGCGTTGATGATCCGTCGGCCAGGAGGGAGCAGTATTTT. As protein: CSVDDPSARREQYF.

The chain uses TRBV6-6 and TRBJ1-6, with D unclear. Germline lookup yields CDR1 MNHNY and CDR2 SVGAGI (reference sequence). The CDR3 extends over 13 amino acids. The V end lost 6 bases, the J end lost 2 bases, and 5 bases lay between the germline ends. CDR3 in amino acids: CASSPTYNSPLHF. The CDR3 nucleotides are TGTGCCAGCAGCCCCACCTATAATTCACCCCTCCACTTT.

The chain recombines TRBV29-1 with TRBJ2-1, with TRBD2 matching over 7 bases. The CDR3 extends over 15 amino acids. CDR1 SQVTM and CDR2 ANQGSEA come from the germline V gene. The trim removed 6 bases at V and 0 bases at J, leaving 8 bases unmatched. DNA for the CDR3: TGCAGCGTGGCCGGGGGGTCCCGCTCCTACAATGAGCAGTTCTTC. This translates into CSVAGGSRSYNEQFF.

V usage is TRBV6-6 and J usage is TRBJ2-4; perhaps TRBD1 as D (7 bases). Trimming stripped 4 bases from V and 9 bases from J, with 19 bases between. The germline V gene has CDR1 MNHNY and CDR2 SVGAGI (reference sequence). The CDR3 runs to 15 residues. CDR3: CASSLQGSSESIQYF. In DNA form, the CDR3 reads TGTGCCAGCAGTTTACAGGGGTCTAGCGAGAGCATTCAGTACTTC.

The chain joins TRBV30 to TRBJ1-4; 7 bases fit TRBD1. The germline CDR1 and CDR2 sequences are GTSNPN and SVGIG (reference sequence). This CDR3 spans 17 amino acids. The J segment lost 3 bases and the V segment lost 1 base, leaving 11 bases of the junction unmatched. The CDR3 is CAWSEWDSRVANEKLFF. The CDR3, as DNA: TGTGCCTGGAGTGAATGGGACAGTCGGGTGGCTAATGAAAAACTGTTTTTT.

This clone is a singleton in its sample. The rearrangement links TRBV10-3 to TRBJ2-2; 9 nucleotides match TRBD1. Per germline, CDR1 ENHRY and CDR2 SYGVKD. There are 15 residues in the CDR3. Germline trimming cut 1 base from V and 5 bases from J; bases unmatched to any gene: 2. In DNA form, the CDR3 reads TGTGCCATCAGTGAGTTCGGACAGGGGACCGGGGAGCTGTTTTTT. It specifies CAISEFGQGTGELFF.

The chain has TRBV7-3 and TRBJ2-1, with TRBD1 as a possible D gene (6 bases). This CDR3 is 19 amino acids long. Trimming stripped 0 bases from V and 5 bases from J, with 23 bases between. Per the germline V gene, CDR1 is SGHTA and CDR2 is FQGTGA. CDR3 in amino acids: CASSLTTGSMGVRDNEQFF. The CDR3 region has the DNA TGTGCCAGCAGCTTAACCACAGGGTCCATGGGAGTACGGGACAATGAGCAGTTCTTC.

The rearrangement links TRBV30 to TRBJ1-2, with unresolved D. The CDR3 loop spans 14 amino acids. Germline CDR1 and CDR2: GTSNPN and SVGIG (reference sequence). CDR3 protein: CARKGPGDGYGYTF. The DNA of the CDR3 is TGTGCGCGGAAGGGCCCGGGAGATGGGTATGGCTACACCTTC.